This T cell receptor beta chain emerged from a study of cytomegalovirus exposure and HLA in healthy donors. Study overall: Per a later analysis, the 666 first-cohort and some 110 validation repertoires shared one platform.

The germline gives CDR1 KGHSH, CDR2 LQKENI. The CDR3 spans 16 residues. J was trimmed by 2 bases and V by 1 base; bases with no gene match: 5. Clones were read by immunoSEQ multiplex PCR, and TCRdb kept only the in-frame ones, dropping some. The sample yields roughly 110,000 clones, about 88% seen once. The donors formed part of the 120-subject validation cohort, distinct from the roughly 670-subject first cohort. Input material: PBMCs. This clonotype was obtained from a woman aged 18 to 35 in good health and CMV-seropositive. The rearrangement joins TRBV18 to TRBJ2-3, with 8 bases aligning to TRBD2. The CDR3 DNA is TGTGCCAGCTCACCACTCAGCGGGGGACCCACAGATACGCAGTATTTT. Residues: CASSPLSGGPTDTQYF.